A selection of T cell receptor beta chains follows, all from one sample in a study of a mutant IDH1 vaccine in newly diagnosed glioma. Method: immunoSEQ multiplex PCR; TCRdb's copy keeps in-frame clones and lacks some. Here the sample spans fewer than 65,000 clones, over 65% being singletons. This specimen consisted of PBMCs, obtained from a glioma patient treated with radiotherapy, temozolomide or both. The source is a woman in her forties with glioma. Both conserved end residues are part of each CDR3. The D gene is left open where the match is weak. Clone size is given for some rows only: seen once, a few or many times, or a class if the clone is expanded.

>-|-|TRBJ2-2|TRBV7-2
CASTKGGAGTGELFF
TGTGCCAGCACGAAAGGGGGGGCGGGGACCGGGGAGCTGTTTTTT
>-|TRBD2|TRBJ2-7|TRBV30
CAWSSGGYEQYF
TGTGCCTGGAGTAGCGGGGGGTACGAGCAGTACTTC
>-|-|TRBJ2-7|TRBV27
CASGVYEQYF
TGTGCCAGCGGAGTGTACGAGCAGTACTTC
>-|TRBD2|TRBJ2-7|TRBV4-2
CASSPQGTSTHEQYF
TGTGCCAGCAGCCCTCAGGGGACTAGCACACACGAGCAGTACTTC
>-|-|TRBJ1-4|TRBV9
CASSVGSRGNEKLFF
TGTGCCAGCAGCGTAGGGAGCAGGGGTAATGAAAAACTGTTTTTT
>-|-|TRBJ1-1|TRBV6-6
CASKRLPNTEAFF
TGTGCCAGCAAGCGGCTACCGAACACTGAAGCTTTCTTT
>-|-|TRBJ2-6|TRBV4-2
CASSQDMGNVLTF
TGTGCCAGCAGCCAAGATATGGGCAACGTCCTGACTTTC
>-|-|TRBJ1-5|TRBV2
CASSGNGQTYSNQPQHF
TGTGCCAGCAGTGGAAATGGACAGACCTATAGCAATCAGCCCCAGCATTTT
>-|-|TRBJ1-4|TRBV2
CASSEGTSREKLFF
TGTGCCAGCAGTGAGGGGACAAGTCGTGAAAAACTGTTTTTT
>-|-|TRBJ1-1|TRBV5-1
CASSLGPDSYTEAFF
TGCGCCAGCAGCTTGGGGCCTGACAGTTACACTGAAGCTTTCTTT
>-|-|TRBJ2-7|TRBV7-3
CASSLSPALDYEQYF
TGTGCCAGCAGCTTAAGTCCGGCATTGGACTACGAGCAGTACTTC
>-|-|TRBJ1-1|TRBV7-2
CASSPVGRPPEAFF
TGTGCCAGCAGCCCAGTGGGGCGGCCCCCTGAAGCTTTCTTT
>few|TRBD1|TRBJ2-2|TRBV2
CASCSRTGNTGELFF
TGTGCCAGCTGTTCCCGGACAGGGAACACCGGGGAGCTGTTTTTT
>-|-|TRBJ1-6|TRBV5-6
CASSLVGGISSPLHF
TGTGCCAGCAGCTTGGTTGGGGGGATAAGTTCACCCCTCCACTTT
>-|-|TRBJ1-1|TRBV29-1
CSVDVGVYTEAFF
TGCAGCGTTGATGTAGGGGTATACACTGAAGCTTTCTTT
>-|-|TRBJ1-6|TRBV5-4
CASSLDQGNSPLHF
TGTGCCAGCAGCTTAGATCAGGGGAATTCACCCCTCCACTTT
>few|TRBD1|TRBJ2-2|TRBV4-1
CASRPGQGAGGELFF
TGCGCCAGCAGACCGGGACAGGGGGCCGGTGGGGAGCTGTTTTTT
>few|-|TRBJ1-5|TRBV9
CASSVADRANQPQHF
TGTGCCAGCAGCGTAGCTGACAGAGCCAATCAGCCCCAGCATTTT
>once|TRBD1|TRBJ1-2|TRBV6-5
CASSWDRAGYGYTF
TGTGCCAGCAGCTGGGACAGGGCTGGCTATGGCTACACCTTC
>once|-|TRBJ1-6|TRBV19
CASSFPGQPQDSPLHF
TGTGCCAGTAGTTTCCCCGGGCAGCCGCAGGATTCACCCCTCCACTTT
>-|-|TRBJ1-2|TRBV19
CASSITPDRRHGYTF
TGTGCCAGTAGTATCACCCCTGACAGGCGCCATGGCTACACCTTC
>-|-|TRBJ1-4|TRBV7-9
CASTPLRYSWKKLFF
TGTGCCAGCACCCCCCTTCGGTATAGTTGGAAGAAACTGTTTTTT
>medium-sized|-|TRBJ2-1|TRBV27
CASSLVSADEQFF
TGTGCCAGCAGTTTAGTTAGCGCCGATGAGCAGTTCTTC
>-|TRBD1|TRBJ1-6|TRBV2
CASLWGVKGQGIESYNSPLHF
TGTGCCAGTCTCTGGGGGGTGAAGGGACAGGGAATTGAATCCTATAATTCACCCCTCCACTTT
>-|TRBD1|TRBJ2-1|TRBV6-1
CASRPDRGDEQFF
TGTGCCAGCAGGCCCGACAGGGGTGATGAGCAGTTCTTC
>-|-|TRBJ2-5|TRBV21-1
CASSKVPSYQETQYF
TGTGCCAGCAGCAAAGTCCCCAGCTACCAAGAGACCCAGTACTTC
>-|TRBD1|TRBJ1-2|TRBV5-4
CASSVDRGGGYTF
TGTGCCAGCAGTGTCGACAGGGGAGGCGGCTACACCTTC
>-|-|TRBJ2-7|TRBV7-9
CASSPRPGAYEQYF
TGTGCCAGCAGCCCCCGCCCCGGGGCCTACGAGCAGTACTTC
>-|-|TRBJ1-4|TRBV5-1
CASSLDRWAGEKLFF
TGCGCCAGCAGCTTGGACAGGTGGGCAGGGGAAAAACTGTTTTTT
>-|-|TRBJ2-2|TRBV9
CASSVGPGELFF
TGTGCCAGCAGCGTAGGCCCGGGGGAGCTGTTTTTT
>-|TRBD1|TRBJ1-1|TRBV14
CASSLGDRDEAFF
TGTGCCAGCAGCCTCGGGGACAGGGATGAAGCTTTCTTT
>-|-|TRBJ1-3|TRBV10-3
CAISESGLSSGNTIYF
TGTGCCATCAGTGAGTCGGGCCTTTCCTCTGGAAACACCATATATTTT
>-|-|TRBJ2-7|TRBV7-2
CASSLSRHSYEQYF
TGTGCCAGCAGCTTAAGTCGTCACTCCTACGAGCAGTACTTC
>-|-|TRBJ1-5|TRBV19
CASMSPSGRLNQPQHF
TGTGCCAGTATGTCCCCCAGCGGGAGGCTTAATCAGCCCCAGCATTTT
>-|-|TRBJ2-6|TRBV27
CASSLDPARAGANVLTF
TGTGCCAGCAGTTTAGATCCAGCGAGAGCTGGGGCCAACGTCCTGACTTTC
>-|-|TRBJ1-6|TRBV2
CASSVDPGEDNSPLHF
TGTGCCAGCAGTGTGGACCCTGGGGAGGATAATTCACCCCTCCACTTT
>-|-|TRBJ2-2|TRBV25-1
CASSEVRETGELFF
TGTGCCAGCAGTGAAGTTCGCGAGACCGGGGAGCTGTTTTTT
>-|-|TRBJ1-2|TRBV13
CASSLAPAPSYGYTF
TGTGCCAGCAGCTTAGCCCCCGCCCCGAGTTATGGCTACACCTTC
>-|-|TRBJ1-3|TRBV7-8
CASSPKGSSGNTIYF
TGTGCCAGCAGCCCAAAGGGATCCTCTGGAAACACCATATATTTT